This T cell receptor beta chain is drawn from a study of Ad26.COV2.S vaccination and SARS-CoV-2 variants. At the level of the study: A participant enrolled in the COV1001 Ad26.COV2.S trial arm provided the sample. Administration of Ad26.COV2.S was intramuscular, either once or twice 56 days apart.

Regarding the study as a whole: Quantification of TCR breadth and depth may have yielded underestimates of total T cell responses.

CDR1 and CDR2 (germline): LGHNA, YNFKEQ. This CDR3 is built from 18 residues. V was trimmed by 1 base and J by 4 bases, leaving 20 bases between them. A note on this clone: The antigen is unknown.

Sequencing used immunoSEQ multiplex PCR; TCRdb keeps in-frame clones, though not all of them. Found here are 300,000 to 400,000 clones, approximately 86% of them singletons; the top ten hold 1.5% to 2.5%. Treatment reported: roughly 18 received Ad26.COV2.S at low or high dose, single or two shots; five or six received placebo; per-sample allocation not given. The investigators took samples on day 63 after the first vaccine or placebo injection. The specimen was peripheral blood, collected in a trial of Ad26.COV2.S vaccine versus placebo. The chain joins TRBV4-2 to TRBJ1-3; D gene unclear. The TCR originated in a person aged 18 to 65 who received the Ad26.COV2.S COVID-19 vaccine or a placebo. The CDR3 loop is CASSQGPRGSAEGNTIYF. CDR3 DNA: TGTGCCAGCAGCCAAGGCCCCCGGGGATCCGCGGAAGGAAACACCATATATTTT.